This T cell receptor beta chain stems from a study of cytomegalovirus exposure and HLA in healthy donors. Donors consisted of healthy bone marrow donors. It was with 60 Vbeta and 13 Jbeta primers that the PCR ran. Libraries were prepared by immunoSEQ multiplex PCR; TCRdb keeps only in-frame clonotypes and omits some of them. The sample consists of about 150,000 clones, about 80% of them appearing once. The V gene end was trimmed by 2 bases and the J gene end by 7 bases; junction bases not matched to a gene: 7. Germline values: CDR1 MNHEY, CDR2 SVGAGI. The CDR3 extends over 15 amino acids. The sample consisted of PBMCs. The rearrangement joins TRBV6-5 to TRBJ2-7, with 11 nucleotides matching TRBD1. This TCR was sampled from a middle-aged man in good health and CMV-seronegative. The CDR3 nucleotides read TGTGCCAGCAGTTACGGACAGGGGGCCATCCGGGAGCAGTACTTC. It is translated as CASSYGQGAIREQYF.